The rows below give T cell receptor beta chains drawn from one sample of a study of early T cells in non-severe SARS-CoV-2 infection. One entry per CDR3 protein, called by TCRdb with MiXCR from the 5' RACE reads. The sample has approximately 74,000 distinct CDR3 sequences; 14% to 15% are singletons. Sample: whole blood. The receptor set was obtained from an adult who was a healthcare worker with PCR-confirmed SARS-CoV-2 infection or an uninfected control (not recorded which). CDR3s include the opening cysteine and the closing phenylalanine or tryptophan. A D gene is named only where the DNA matches it firmly. Rows may omit the clone size; those that give it use once, few, many or a size class.

v_gene: TRBV20-1; d_gene: TRBD1; abundance: few; j_gene: TRBJ2-1; CDR3nt: TGCAGTGCTCCGCGACAGGGCCATGAGCAGTTCTTC; CDR3aa: CSAPRQGHEQFF
v_gene: TRBV4-3; d_gene: NA; abundance: once; j_gene: TRBJ2-1; CDR3nt: TGCGCCAGCAGCCAAGATTCTCTAAGGAGCTCCTACAATGAGCAGTTCTTC; CDR3aa: CASSQDSLRSSYNEQFF
v_gene: TRBV5-5; d_gene: TRBD1; abundance: NA; j_gene: TRBJ2-3; CDR3nt: TGTGCCAGCAGCTTCCTCCTGACAGGGAGATCTGGAGATACGCAGTATTTT; CDR3aa: CASSFLLTGRSGDTQYF
v_gene: TRBV7-2; d_gene: NA; abundance: NA; j_gene: TRBJ2-1; CDR3nt: TGTGCCAGCAGCTTAAGTAAGGTCTACAATGAGCAGTTCTTC; CDR3aa: CASSLSKVYNEQFF
v_gene: TRBV27; d_gene: NA; abundance: few; j_gene: TRBJ1-2; CDR3nt: TGTGCCACCAGCCCCGAGGGCAACTATGGCTACACCTTC; CDR3aa: CATSPEGNYGYTF
v_gene: TRBV25-1; d_gene: NA; abundance: many; j_gene: TRBJ1-3; CDR3nt: TGTGCCAGCAGTGACCATGTATCTGGAAACACCATATATTTT; CDR3aa: CASSDHVSGNTIYF
v_gene: TRBV29-1; d_gene: NA; abundance: NA; j_gene: TRBJ2-3; CDR3nt: TGCAGCGTTGAAGTCATGTATAGCACAGATACGCAGTATTTT; CDR3aa: CSVEVMYSTDTQYF
v_gene: TRBV19; d_gene: NA; abundance: few; j_gene: TRBJ2-2; CDR3nt: TGTGCCAGTAGTATATCGGTGAACACCGGGGAGCTGTTTTTT; CDR3aa: CASSISVNTGELFF
v_gene: TRBV14; d_gene: TRBD1; abundance: few; j_gene: TRBJ1-2; CDR3nt: TGTGCCAGCAGCCAAGCAACGGACAGGGGCTATGGCTACACCTTC; CDR3aa: CASSQATDRGYGYTF
v_gene: TRBV5-1; d_gene: NA; abundance: NA; j_gene: TRBJ2-4; CDR3nt: TGCGCCAGCAGCCCCGAAGGCATTACACGGGACATTCAGTACTTC; CDR3aa: CASSPEGITRDIQYF
v_gene: TRBV5-6; d_gene: NA; abundance: few; j_gene: TRBJ2-7; CDR3nt: TGTGCCAGCAGCTTACTAGCTCAATCCTACGAGCAGTACTTC; CDR3aa: CASSLLAQSYEQYF